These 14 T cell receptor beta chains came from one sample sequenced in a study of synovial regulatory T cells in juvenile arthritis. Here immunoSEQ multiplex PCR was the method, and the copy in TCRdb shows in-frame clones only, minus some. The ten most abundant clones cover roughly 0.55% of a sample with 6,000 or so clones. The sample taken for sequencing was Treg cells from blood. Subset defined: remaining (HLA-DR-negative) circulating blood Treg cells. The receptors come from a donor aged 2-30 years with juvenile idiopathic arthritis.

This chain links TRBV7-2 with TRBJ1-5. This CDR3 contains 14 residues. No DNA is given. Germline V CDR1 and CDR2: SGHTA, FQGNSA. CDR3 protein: CASSLALGGQAQHF. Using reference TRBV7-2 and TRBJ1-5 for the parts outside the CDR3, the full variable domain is GAGVSQSPSNKVTEKGKDVELRCDPISGHTALYWYRQSLGQGLEFLIYFQGNSAPDKSGLPSDRFSAERTGGSVSTLTIQRTQQEDSAVYLCASSLALGGQAQHFGDGTRLSIL.

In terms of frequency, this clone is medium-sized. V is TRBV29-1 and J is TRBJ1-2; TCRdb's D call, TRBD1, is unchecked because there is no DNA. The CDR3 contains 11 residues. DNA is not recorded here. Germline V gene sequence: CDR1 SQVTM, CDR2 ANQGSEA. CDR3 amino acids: CSVDRARGYTF. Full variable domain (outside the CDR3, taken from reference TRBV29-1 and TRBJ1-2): SAVISQKPSRDICQRGTSLTIQCQVDSQVTMMFWYRQQPGQSLTLIATANQGSEATYESGFVIDKFPISRPNLTFSTLTVSNMSPEDSSIYLCSVDRARGYTFGSGTRLTVV.

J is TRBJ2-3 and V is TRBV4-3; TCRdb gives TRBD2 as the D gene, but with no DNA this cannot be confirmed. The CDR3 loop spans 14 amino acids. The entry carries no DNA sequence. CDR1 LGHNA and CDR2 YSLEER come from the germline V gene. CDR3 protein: CASSQDPTTDTQYF.

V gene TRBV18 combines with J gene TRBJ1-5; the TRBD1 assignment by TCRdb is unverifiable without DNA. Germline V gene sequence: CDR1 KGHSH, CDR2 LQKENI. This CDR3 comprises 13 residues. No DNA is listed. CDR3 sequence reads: CASSPAGNQPQHF.

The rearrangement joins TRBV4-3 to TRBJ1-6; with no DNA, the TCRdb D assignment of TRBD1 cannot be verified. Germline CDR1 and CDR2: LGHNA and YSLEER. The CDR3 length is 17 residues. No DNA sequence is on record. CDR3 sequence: CASSLVARDRGIGPLHF.

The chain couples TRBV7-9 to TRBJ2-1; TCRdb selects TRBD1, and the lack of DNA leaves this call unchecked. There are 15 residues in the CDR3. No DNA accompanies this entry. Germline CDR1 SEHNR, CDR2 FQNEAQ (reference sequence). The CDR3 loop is CASRDSQGGYNEQFF.

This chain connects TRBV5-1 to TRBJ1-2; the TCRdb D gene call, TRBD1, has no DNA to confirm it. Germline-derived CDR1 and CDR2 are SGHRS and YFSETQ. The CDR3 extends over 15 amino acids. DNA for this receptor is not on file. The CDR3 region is CASSPRTGGDYGYTF.

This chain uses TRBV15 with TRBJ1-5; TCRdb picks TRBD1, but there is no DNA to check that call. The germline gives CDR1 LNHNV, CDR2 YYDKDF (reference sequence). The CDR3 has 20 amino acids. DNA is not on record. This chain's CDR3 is CATSRDQRGQGLGSNQPQHF.

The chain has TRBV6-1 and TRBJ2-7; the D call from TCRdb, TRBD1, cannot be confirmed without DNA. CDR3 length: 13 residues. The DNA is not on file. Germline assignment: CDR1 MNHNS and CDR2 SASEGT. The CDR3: CASAGTGKYEQYF.

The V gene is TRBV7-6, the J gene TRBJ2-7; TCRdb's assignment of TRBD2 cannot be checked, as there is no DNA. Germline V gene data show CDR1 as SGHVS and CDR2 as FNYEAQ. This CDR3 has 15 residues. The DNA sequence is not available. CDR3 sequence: CASSLASPFRSEQYF.

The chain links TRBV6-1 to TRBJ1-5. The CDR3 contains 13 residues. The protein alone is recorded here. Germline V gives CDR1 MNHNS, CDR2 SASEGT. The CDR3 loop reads CASSDRRIRPQHF.

CDR3: CASEDRNLYGYTF. The J gene is TRBJ1-2, the V gene TRBV12-5; TCRdb names TRBD1, which stays unverified in the absence of DNA. Looked up from germline, CDR1 is LGHNT and CDR2 is FRNRAP. The CDR3 is made up of 13 amino acids. No coding sequence is recorded. The variable domain in full, completed from reference TRBV12-5 and TRBJ1-2, reads DARVTQTPRHKVTEMGQEVTMRCQPILGHNTVFWYRQTMMQGLELLAYFRNRAPLDDSGMPKDRFSAEMPDATLATLKIQPSEPRDSAVYFCASEDRNLYGYTFGSGTRLTVV.

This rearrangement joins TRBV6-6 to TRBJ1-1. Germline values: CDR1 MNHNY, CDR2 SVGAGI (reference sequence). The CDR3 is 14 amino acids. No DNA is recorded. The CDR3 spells CASRLGFKDTEAFF.

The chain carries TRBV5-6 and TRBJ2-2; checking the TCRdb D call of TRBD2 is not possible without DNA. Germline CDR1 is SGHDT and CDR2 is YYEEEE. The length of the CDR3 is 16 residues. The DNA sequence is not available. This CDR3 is CASTIDRGARTGELFF.